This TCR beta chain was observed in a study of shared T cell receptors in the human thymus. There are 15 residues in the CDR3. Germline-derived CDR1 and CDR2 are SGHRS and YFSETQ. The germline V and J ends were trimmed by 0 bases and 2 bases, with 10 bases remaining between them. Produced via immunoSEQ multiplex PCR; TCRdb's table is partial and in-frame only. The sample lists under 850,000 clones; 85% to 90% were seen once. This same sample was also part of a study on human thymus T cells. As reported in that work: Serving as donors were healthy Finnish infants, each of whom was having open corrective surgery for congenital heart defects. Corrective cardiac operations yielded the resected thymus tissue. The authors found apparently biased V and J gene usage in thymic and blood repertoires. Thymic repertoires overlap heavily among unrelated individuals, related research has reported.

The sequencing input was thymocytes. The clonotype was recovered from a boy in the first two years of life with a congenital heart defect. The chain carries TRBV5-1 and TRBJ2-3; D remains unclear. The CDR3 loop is CASSLVGGFTDTQYF. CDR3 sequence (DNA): TGCGCCAGCAGCTTGGTTGGCGGCTTCACAGATACGCAGTATTTT.